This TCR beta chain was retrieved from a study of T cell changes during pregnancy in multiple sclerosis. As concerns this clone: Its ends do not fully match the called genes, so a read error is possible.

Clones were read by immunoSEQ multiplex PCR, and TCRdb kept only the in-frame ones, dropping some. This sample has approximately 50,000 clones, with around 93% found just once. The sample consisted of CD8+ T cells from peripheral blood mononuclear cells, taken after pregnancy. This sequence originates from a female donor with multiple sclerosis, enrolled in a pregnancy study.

DNA for the CDR3: TGTGCTAGCAGCTTAGCGGCTAGCGGGGAGACCCAGTACTTC. The encoded protein is CASSLAASGETQYF. This chain uses TRBV7-7 with TRBJ2-5, with 8 bases identical to TRBD2. There are 14 residues in the CDR3. Germline CDR1 reads SSHAT; CDR2 reads FNYEAQ (reference sequence).